This section outlines one TCR beta chain sequence together with its context. This likely stems from a read error, as it lies one base from a far larger clone. Adults of Caucasian background living in Nashville, Tennessee made up all donors. This entry comes from a study of shared clonotypes between healthy human individuals. Over several immunoSEQ plates, each subset's genomic DNA was distributed in even portions. Clones were read by immunoSEQ multiplex PCR, and TCRdb kept only the in-frame ones, dropping some. The table shows approximately 500,000 clones, with roughly 80% occurring only once. The source material was PBMCs. The source of this sequence is a woman aged 40 to 49 in good health. Some clones in this sample may be carry-over from other donors' samples.

CDR3 sequence: CAWSVLGGYEQYF. The CDR3 coding sequence is TGTGCCTGGAGTGTACTGGGGGGCTACGAGCAGTACTTC. This chain links TRBV30 with TRBJ2-7; maybe TRBD2 (6 bases). V was shortened by 0 bases and J by 3 bases, with 9 bases between the two germline ends. CDR1 is GTSNPN and CDR2 is SVGIG in the germline V gene (reference sequence). The CDR3 is 13 residues long.